The rows below give T cell receptor beta chains drawn from one sample of a study of OX40 agonist ivuxolimab in advanced cancers. Clones were read by immunoSEQ multiplex PCR, and TCRdb kept only the in-frame ones, dropping some. The sample yields about 80,000 clones, 85% to 90% seen once. The source was CD4+ or CD8+ T cells sorted from blood, collected in a trial of the OX40 agonist ivuxolimab. These receptors were collected from an adult with an advanced solid tumor such as melanoma, head and neck, liver or kidney cancer. The CDR3 runs from the conserved cysteine through the conserved F or W.

>TRBV19
CASSRANTEAFF
>TRBV29-1
CSVEDRIREAFF
>TRBV7-9
CASRIRGGADTGELFF
>TRBV5-1
CASSPTGSSGNTIYF
>TRBV7-9
CASSFPGPPKQFF
>TRBV7-9
CASSSRWDSDLHEQFF
>TRBV2
CASSAGGTGELFF
>TRBV6-5
CASRGTGLPTDTQYF
>TRBV6-1
CASSEGRTGMLDEQFF
>TRBV18
CASSPGQGSYGYTF
>TRBV5-1
CASSFVGQGTTNEKLFF
>TRBV29-1
CSVEGRGGRNNEQFF
>TRBV7-9
CASSSIAWGLGYEQYF
>TRBV11-2
CASRRTGLLDTQYF
>TRBV7-9
CASSFRLAGTDTQYF
>TRBV7-8
CASSPEAGETQYF
>TRBV7-6
CASSPTPYRQAYNSPLHF
>TRBV7-2
CASSLGPTGDRYAQYF
>TRBV9
CASSVGPEDSPLHF
>TRBV6-1
CASSEEWQRRIAFF
>TRBV5-1
CASSLDTSTDTQYF
>TRBV6-5
CASSYSSRGLYF
>TRBV4-2
CASSQIRGATNEKLFF
>TRBV2
CAIQGVGYGYTF
>TRBV13
CASSPRTPPETQYF
>TRBV10-3
CAISTGSSYEQYF
>TRBV4-2
CASSQVGWGHSSYEQYF
>TRBV15
CATSSPSRPRGTEAFF
>TRBV5-1
CASSLVRGTNTEAFF
>TRBV29-1
CSVSVGQNYGYTF
>TRBV2
CASSENGGGSGNTIYF
>TRBV12-2
CASRLGMPPGYF
>TRBV6-5
CASSYSRQGAGQPQHF
>TRBV11-1
CASSLEPNTEAFF
>TRBV29-1
CSVISDHANEKLFF
>TRBV9
CASSVGSGGSYEQYF
>TRBV19
CASSGLLAGLDTQYF
>TRBV11-2
CASSLFLFGQRRYEQYF
>TRBV7-2
CASSLGGGGPSYEQYF
>TRBV6-1
CASSRASGNQPQHF
>TRBV15
CATSEGGQQETQYF
>TRBV21-1
CASTSRGQGYEQYF
>TRBV5-1
CASSLLAYNEQFF
>TRBV6-6
CASRTNSGQPQHF
>TRBV6-5
CASSYSAGKETQYF